One and the same sample provided the 29 T cell receptor beta chains below, sequenced in a study of PD-L1 blockade in urothelial cancer. Time point specified: pretreatment peripheral blood. TCRdb's copy holds only in-frame clones and misses some; the assay was immunoSEQ multiplex PCR. The sample lists some 43,000 clones; approximately 80% were seen once. The source was PBMCs, collected around atezolizumab (anti-PD-L1) treatment. These receptors were obtained from a man in his sixties with urothelial cancer.

The chain is built from TRBV6-6 and TRBJ2-2; D is unclear. Trimming left V 4 bases short and J 6 bases short, with 6 bases between. This CDR3 contains 12 residues. Germline V CDR1 and CDR2: MNHNY, SVGAGI (reference sequence). The CDR3 sequence is CASSSSAGELFF. The CDR3 nucleotides are TGTGCCAGCAGTTCCTCCGCCGGGGAGCTGTTTTTT.

The chain employs TRBV5-1 and TRBJ2-2; TRBD1 matches 9 bases. V trimming: 6 bases; J trimming: 6 bases; junction bases outside the gene matches: 12. Per the germline V gene, CDR1 is SGHRS and CDR2 is YFSETQ. The CDR3 runs 16 residues. CDR3 region: CASTPGTGRSAGELFF. The CDR3 DNA follows: TGCGCCAGCACCCCAGGGACAGGGCGGTCGGCCGGGGAGCTGTTTTTT.

J is TRBJ1-5 and V is TRBV28, with TRBD1 identical over 12 bases. With V trimmed by 4 bases and J by 6 bases, 7 bases remained unmatched. The CDR3 covers 16 residues. CDR1 and CDR2 from the germline V gene are MDHEN and SYDVKM. The CDR3 DNA reads as TGTGCCAGCAGTTCGACGGGACAGGGGGCGGGTCAGCCCCAGCATTTT. Translation: CASSSTGQGAGQPQHF.

Details on this clone: A much larger clone lies one base from this, so it may be a read error. The same CDR3 is also encoded by other DNA sequences in this sample. This chain connects TRBV7-9 to TRBJ2-5; the match to TRBD2 covers 8 bases. The germline V gene has CDR1 SEHNR and CDR2 FQNEAQ (reference sequence). The length of the CDR3 is 15 residues. The V segment lost 5 bases and the J segment 3 bases; nucleotides outside the gene matches: 8. CDR3 DNA sequence: TGTGCCAGCAGCACTGGACTAGCAGAGGAAGAGACCCAGTACTTC. Encoded protein: CASSTGLAEEETQYF.

The V and J genes are TRBV5-4 and TRBJ2-5, with 13 bases that match TRBD2. The CDR3 has 16 amino acids. Unmatched junction bases numbered 3, after V lost 3 bases and J lost 1 base. Germline CDR1 reads SGHNT; CDR2 reads YYREEE (reference sequence). In DNA, the CDR3 is TGTGCCAGCAGCTCGGGACTAGCGGGAACCCAAGAGACCCAGTACTTC. Protein sequence: CASSSGLAGTQETQYF.

J is TRBJ2-1 and V is TRBV12-2; TRBD2 is taken as the D call from the table, unchecked against the DNA. TRBV12-2 is tagged as a pseudogene. The CDR3 extends over 15 amino acids. CDR3 residues: CASRLHRLVYPEQFF. The CDR3 region has the DNA TGTGCAAGTCGCCTGCATCGACTAGTTTATCCTGAGCAGTTCTTC.

V gene TRBV6-5 combines with J gene TRBJ2-7; 7 bases match TRBD1. The CDR3 runs 13 residues. V lost 2 bases to trimming and J lost 3 bases; unmatched junction nucleotides: 1. Germline-derived CDR1 and CDR2 are MNHEY and SVGAGI. The CDR3 DNA is TGTGCCAGCAGTTACGGGACAGACTACGAGCAGTACTTC. Residues: CASSYGTDYEQYF.

This clone was counted only a few times. The chain employs TRBV28 and TRBJ2-3; 10 bases line up with TRBD2. Germline lookup yields CDR1 MDHEN and CDR2 SYDVKM. The CDR3 sequence is 14 residues long. V lost 6 bases and J lost 0; bases outside the gene matches: 0. In DNA form, the CDR3 reads TGTGCCAGCAGGACTAGCGGGAGCACAGATACGCAGTATTTT. This gives the protein CASRTSGSTDTQYF.

The chain uses TRBV5-5 and TRBJ2-1; D is possibly TRBD1 (5 bases). CDR1 and CDR2 (germline): SGHKS, YYEKEE (reference sequence). The CDR3 runs to 15 residues. Between the trimmed V and J ends, which lost 5 bases and 6 bases, there was a span of 18 bases. The CDR3 sequence: CASRVTIRDTNEQFF. DNA of the CDR3: TGTGCCAGCAGGGTTACAATCAGGGATACCAATGAGCAGTTCTTC. Variable domain in full (rest from reference TRBV5-5 and TRBJ2-1): DAGVTQSPTHLIKTRGQQVTLRCSPISGHKSVSWYQQVLGQGPQFIFQYYEKEERGRGNFPDRFSARQFPNYSSELNVNALLLGDSALYLCASRVTIRDTNEQFFGPGTRLTVL.

The rearrangement links TRBV2 to TRBJ2-2; TRBD2 is a possible D gene (5 bases). Germline CDR1 reads SNHLY; CDR2 reads FYNNEI. V lost 6 bases, J lost 3 bases, and 14 bases lay in between. CDR3 size: 15 residues. The CDR3 loop is CASRDHTRDTGELFF. The CDR3 region has the DNA TGTGCCAGCAGAGACCATACTAGAGACACCGGGGAGCTGTTTTTT. Variable domain in full (rest from reference TRBV2 and TRBJ2-2): EPEVTQTPSHQVTQMGQEVILRCVPISNHLYFYWYRQILGQKVEFLVSFYNNEISEKSEIFDDQFSVERPDGSNFTLKIRSTKLEDSAMYFCASRDHTRDTGELFFGEGSRLTVL.

This clone appeared a few times. V is TRBV11-2 and J is TRBJ1-3; no reliable D call. Trimming pared 4 bases from V and 7 bases from J, leaving 14 bases between. The CDR3 runs 14 residues. Germline loops: CDR1 SGHAT, CDR2 FQNNGV. The CDR3, as DNA: TGTGCCAGCAGCTCCGTTGTGCAGTGGAACACCATATATTTT. Protein: CASSSVVQWNTIYF.

The chain uses TRBV6-1 and TRBJ2-7; 8 nucleotides agree with TRBD2. Germline lookup yields CDR1 MNHNS and CDR2 SASEGT. CDR3 length: 15 amino acids. V lost 3 bases and J lost 1; bases outside the gene matches: 5. CDR3 protein: CASSDGSGSSYEQYF. DNA for the CDR3: TGTGCCAGCAGTGATGGGAGCGGGAGTTCCTACGAGCAGTACTTC.

CDR3 DNA: TGTGCCAGCAGTTACAAGACAGGCCTCACTGAAGCTTTCTTT. The encoded protein is CASSYKTGLTEAFF. The rearrangement joins TRBV6-5 to TRBJ1-1; D might be TRBD1 (6 bases). Germline loops: CDR1 MNHEY, CDR2 SVGAGI. The CDR3 sequence is 14 residues long. Between the trimmed V and J ends, which lost 2 bases and 4 bases, there was a span of 11 bases.

The chain recombines TRBV6-5 with TRBJ1-4, with D unresolved. Between the trimmed V and J ends, which lost 6 bases and 5 bases, there was a span of 13 bases. Germline V lookup: CDR1 MNHEY, CDR2 SVGAGI. The CDR3 sequence is 14 residues long. CDR3 in amino acids: CASSLQRRNEKLFF. As DNA, the CDR3 is TGTGCCAGCAGCTTACAACGGAGAAATGAAAAACTGTTTTTT.

This chain connects TRBV25-1 to TRBJ1-6, with 8 bases matching TRBD1. Germline CDR1 and CDR2: MGHDK and SYGVNS. The CDR3 length is 14 residues. With 6 bases clipped from V and 6 bases from J, the junction kept 4 bases outside the gene matches. CDR3 amino acids: CASSHDRGNSPLHF. For the CDR3, the DNA is TGTGCCAGCAGCCACGACAGGGGTAATTCACCCCTCCACTTT.

The chain has TRBV7-8 and TRBJ2-4; 7 bases fit TRBD2. The V segment lost 1 base and the J segment 1 base; nucleotides outside the gene matches: 13. CDR3 length: 19 amino acids. The V gene's germline CDR1 is SGHVS and CDR2 FQNEAQ. The CDR3 sequence: CASSLGGTTSGLAKNIQYF. The CDR3 DNA reads as TGTGCCAGCAGCTTAGGCGGGACTACCTCGGGGCTGGCCAAAAACATTCAGTACTTC.

The J gene is TRBJ2-5, the V gene TRBV15; possibly TRBD2 for D (7 bases). Germline V gene data show CDR1 as LNHNV and CDR2 as YYDKDF (reference sequence). This CDR3 has 15 residues. The V and J ends lost 0 bases and 5 bases respectively, with 13 bases between them. Written as DNA, the CDR3 is TGTGCCACCAGCAGAGATAGGGGGAGGGCGGAGACCCAGTACTTC. Its protein product is CATSRDRGRAETQYF. Full variable domain (missing parts from reference TRBV15 and TRBJ2-5): DAMVIQNPRYQVTQFGKPVTLSCSQTLNHNVMYWYQQKSSQAPKLLFHYYDKDFNNEADTPDNFQSRRPNTSFCFLDIRSPGLGDTAMYLCATSRDRGRAETQYFGPGTRLLVL.

The chain carries TRBV28 and TRBJ2-5, with 9 bases that match TRBD2. Per the germline V gene, CDR1 is MDHEN and CDR2 is SYDVKM. V dropped 6 bases and J dropped 2; count of bases not matched to a gene: 7. This CDR3 has 15 residues. CDR3 sequence: CASRSAGGAQETQYF. The DNA of the CDR3 is TGTGCCAGCAGATCTGCGGGAGGGGCTCAAGAGACCCAGTACTTC. Complete variable domain (other parts from reference TRBV28 and TRBJ2-5): DVKVTQSSRYLVKRTGEKVFLECVQDMDHENMFWYRQDPGLGLRLIYFSYDVKMKEKGDIPEGYSVSREKKERFSLILESASTNQTSMYLCASRSAGGAQETQYFGPGTRLLVL.

The V gene is TRBV11-1, the J gene TRBJ1-2, with TRBD1 matching 9 bases. The germline gives CDR1 SGHAT, CDR2 FQDESV (reference sequence). V lost 3 bases to trimming and J lost 6 bases; unmatched junction nucleotides: 5. The length of the CDR3 is 14 residues. The chain's CDR3 is CASSFLGQGHGYTF. In nucleotides, the CDR3 is TGTGCCAGCAGCTTCCTGGGACAGGGACATGGCTACACCTTC.

The V and J genes are TRBV11-3 and TRBJ2-2, with D perhaps matching TRBD2 (5 bases). V lost 11 bases, J lost 1 base, and 14 bases lay in between. CDR1 is SGHNT and CDR2 is YENEEA in the germline V gene. CDR3 size: 14 residues. The CDR3 is CASRAGRNTGELFF. The CDR3 region has the DNA TGTGCCTCACGGGCGGGCAGGAACACCGGGGAGCTGTTTTTT.

The chain employs TRBV29-1 and TRBJ1-1, with 7 nucleotides matching TRBD1. The CDR3 consists of 12 residues. V shed 6 bases and J 0 bases; nucleotides not matched to a gene: 1. Germline-derived CDR1 and CDR2 are SQVTM and ANQGSEA. The CDR3 sequence is CSVGQMNTEAFF. The DNA for the CDR3 is TGCAGCGTGGGACAGATGAACACTGAAGCTTTCTTT.

The chain carries TRBV6-5 and TRBJ1-2; 8 positions agree with TRBD1. The trim removed 6 bases at V and 8 bases at J, leaving 8 bases unmatched. Germline V gives CDR1 MNHEY, CDR2 SVGAGI. The CDR3 extends over 13 amino acids. CDR3 DNA sequence: TGTGCCAGCAGGATACAGGGGGAGGGAGGCTACACCTTC. It translates to CASRIQGEGGYTF.

This clone has more than one count but fewer than ten. The rearrangement links TRBV30 to TRBJ1-2; D not resolved. The CDR3 extends over 12 amino acids. Germline V lookup: CDR1 GTSNPN, CDR2 SVGIG (reference sequence). Trimming took off 3 bases at V and 7 bases at J, with 12 bases between the two ends. CDR3 amino acids: CAWSEGLGGYTF. The CDR3 DNA sequence: TGTGCCTGGAGCGAGGGTCTTGGTGGCTACACCTTC.

This clone was counted between two and nine times. This sequence joins TRBV18 and TRBJ2-5, with 12 bases that match TRBD2. Germline values: CDR1 KGHSH, CDR2 LQKENI. This CDR3 has 17 residues. V was pared by 3 bases and J by 7 bases, with 12 bases of the junction left unmatched. The CDR3 loop is CASSPTRGLAGGRTQYF. CDR3 coding DNA: TGTGCCAGCTCACCTACGAGGGGGCTAGCGGGGGGGAGGACCCAGTACTTC.

The V and J genes are TRBV19 and TRBJ2-7, with a weak D call TRBD1 (6 bases). V was clipped by 4 bases and J by 7 bases, with 17 bases between them. CDR1 and CDR2 from the germline V gene are LNHDA and SQIVND (reference sequence). The CDR3 has 14 amino acids. This CDR3 is CASSTLLRDTEQYF. The CDR3 region has the DNA TGTGCCAGTAGTACTCTTCTCCGGGACACTGAGCAGTACTTC.

This chain connects TRBV27 to TRBJ1-5; 10 bases line up with TRBD1. Trimming at V came to 2 bases and at J to 6 bases, leaving 4 bases not matched to a gene. The V gene's germline CDR1 is MNHEY and CDR2 SMNVEV (reference sequence). The CDR3 contains 15 residues. In DNA form, the CDR3 reads TGTGCCAGCAGTTTAAGGGGACAGGGGTTTCAGCCCCAGCATTTT. Its protein product is CASSLRGQGFQPQHF.

The rearrangement uses TRBV5-1 and TRBJ2-7, with D hard to call. CDR1 SGHRS and CDR2 YFSETQ come from the germline V gene. V gave up 0 bases and J gave up 3 bases, with 13 bases separating them. This CDR3 is built from 15 residues. In nucleotides, the CDR3 is TGCGCCAGCAGCTTGGGGAACACAGCCCTCTACGAGCAGTACTTC. It translates to CASSLGNTALYEQYF.

The V and J genes are TRBV11-2 and TRBJ2-7; a possible D gene is TRBD1 (7 bases). CDR3 length equals 15 residues. The V gene lost 5 bases and the J gene lost 2 bases, with 16 bases spanning the gap. Germline V gives CDR1 SGHAT, CDR2 FQNNGV. In DNA, the CDR3 is TGTGCCAGCAGCCAGGCGGGACAGAGGACCTACGAGCAGTACTTC. Residues: CASSQAGQRTYEQYF.

The CDR3 nucleotides read TGTGCCTGGACTACCGGGACTAGCGGGAAAGGGTACAATGAGCAGTTCTTC. Its protein is CAWTTGTSGKGYNEQFF. The V gene is TRBV30, the J gene TRBJ2-1, with TRBD2 identical over 13 bases. This CDR3 spans 17 amino acids. The germline V gene has CDR1 GTSNPN and CDR2 SVGIG (reference sequence). The junction had 10 bases not matched to a gene; V was cut back by 4 bases and J by 4 bases.